The 19 T cell receptor beta chains reported below all come from one sample, sequenced in a study of T cells in Graves' hyperthyroidism and ophthalmopathy. From RNA transcripts, TCR beta CDR3 regions were amplified. The study used the HTBI primer set for a first-round RT-PCR of the TCR CDR3. TCRdb redid the calling of the multiplex PCR reads with MiXCR, one entry per CDR3 protein. The table shows a few hundred thousand distinct CDR3 sequences, with approximately 15% occurring only once. Sequenced material: blood. All receptors derive from a woman between 40 and 55 years old with Graves' hyperthyroidism that later progressed to Graves' ophthalmopathy.

This clonotype appeared many times. The rearrangement links TRBV7-8 to TRBJ2-7, with a tentative D call TRBD2 (6 bases). The CDR3 loop spans 14 amino acids. With 0 bases removed from V and 3 bases from J, the gap between germline ends came to 9 bases. Germline V gene sequence: CDR1 SGHVS, CDR2 FQNEAQ. Here the CDR3 DNA reads TGTGCCAGCAGCTTAGCGGGGGGAGGCTACGAGCAGTACTTC. Translated, it gives CASSLAGGGYEQYF.

This clonotype turned up a few times. The chain is built from TRBV20-1 and TRBJ1-2; D is perhaps TRBD1 (6 bases). Trimming took 2 bases from V and 2 from J, leaving 9 bases between them. Germline CDR1 is DFQATT and CDR2 is SNEGSKA (reference sequence). The CDR3 sequence is 13 residues long. CDR3 nucleotides: TGCAGTGCTAGAAAGGGGGGGAACTATGGCTACACCTTC. Residues: CSARKGGNYGYTF.

This clonotype showed up just a few times. This rearrangement joins TRBV10-1 to TRBJ2-2; the D is unclear. Germline V gives CDR1 WNHNN, CDR2 SYGVQD (reference sequence). This CDR3 comprises 12 residues. V lost 7 bases, J lost 6 bases, and 9 bases lay in between. CDR3 in amino acids: CASNNRPGELFF. CDR3 DNA: TGCGCCAGCAATAACCGCCCCGGGGAGCTGTTTTTT.

This clonotype has a count of ten or more. This chain joins TRBV6-1 and TRBJ2-7; a weak D match, TRBD2 (5 bases). Looked up from germline, CDR1 is MNHNS and CDR2 is SASEGT. CDR3 size: 15 residues. The V end lost 5 bases, the J end lost 6 bases, and 20 bases lay between the germline ends. Here the CDR3 reads CASSSRTLDWREQYF. For the CDR3, the DNA is TGTGCCAGCAGTTCCCGTACACTAGATTGGCGCGAGCAGTACTTC.

The gene calls are TRBV7-9 and TRBJ2-1; 11 nucleotides agree with TRBD2. Germline V gives CDR1 SEHNR, CDR2 FQNEAQ (reference sequence). This CDR3 has 16 amino acids. Trimming at V came to 8 bases and at J to 8 bases, leaving 14 bases not matched to a gene. CDR3 in amino acids: CASESFLAGGSHEQFF. The DNA for the CDR3 is TGTGCCAGCGAATCCTTCCTAGCGGGAGGTTCCCATGAGCAGTTCTTC.

This clonotype has ten or more counts. V usage is TRBV2 and J usage is TRBJ2-2; the D call may be TRBD1 or TRBD2 (5 bases each). V lost 2 bases to trimming and J lost 5 bases, with 12 bases between them. The CDR3 runs to 15 residues. Looked up from germline, CDR1 is SNHLY and CDR2 is FYNNEI. The CDR3 coding sequence is TGTGCCAGCAGTGAACTCGGGACCGGTACCGGGGAGCTGTTTTTT. Residues: CASSELGTGTGELFF. Drawing the rest from reference TRBV2 and TRBJ2-2, the complete variable domain is EPEVTQTPSHQVTQMGQEVILRCVPISNHLYFYWYRQILGQKVEFLVSFYNNEISEKSEIFDDQFSVERPDGSNFTLKIRSTKLEDSAMYFCASSELGTGTGELFFGEGSRLTVL.

This clonotype has a count of ten or more. J is TRBJ2-1 and V is TRBV10-3; TRBD2 aligns across 7 bases. Losses at the gene ends were 0 bases for V and 7 bases for J; bases not matched to a gene: 6. In germline, CDR1 is ENHRY, CDR2 SYGVKD. This CDR3 contains 15 residues. The CDR3 region has the DNA TGTGCCATCAGTGAGTCGAGAGGGACTACAAATGAGCAGTTCTTC. This codes for CAISESRGTTNEQFF.

This clonotype was counted many times. The chain recombines TRBV6-1 with TRBJ1-4; 9 bases are shared with TRBD1. Losses at the gene ends were 6 bases for V and 5 bases for J; bases not matched to a gene: 13. Germline CDR1 and CDR2: MNHNS and SASEGT. The CDR3 runs to 17 residues. Here the CDR3 DNA reads TGTGCCAGCAGCTGGGACAGGGCGGGGGGTCTCAATGAAAAACTGTTTTTT. Translation: CASSWDRAGGLNEKLFF.

This clonotype was recorded a few times. The chain joins TRBV4-1 to TRBJ2-1; 9 bases align to TRBD2. Germline V gene lookup returns CDR1 MGHRA and CDR2 YSYEKL. V gave up 3 bases and J gave up 8 bases; unmatched junction bases: 8. This CDR3 has 15 amino acids. The CDR3 coding sequence is TGCGCCAGCAGCCAGCCGGGACTAGCTCACGATGAGCAGTTCTTC. As protein: CASSQPGLAHDEQFF.

This clonotype was detected ten times or more. The V and J genes are TRBV27 and TRBJ1-1; D is undetermined. The germline V gene has CDR1 MNHEY and CDR2 SMNVEV (reference sequence). V was clipped by 3 bases and J by 2 bases, with 10 bases between them. CDR3 length equals 14 residues. The CDR3 DNA sequence: TGTGCCAGCAGTTTTCAGAATCTTAACACTGAAGCTTTCTTT. This sequence encodes CASSFQNLNTEAFF.

This clonotype showed up many times. The chain joins TRBV29-1 to TRBJ2-7, with a tentative D call TRBD1 (6 bases). Trimming took off 6 bases at V and 4 bases at J, with 19 bases between the two ends. Germline V gene data show CDR1 as SQVTM and CDR2 as ANQGSEA. The CDR3 loop spans 14 amino acids. CDR3 loop: CSVVDRLSLYEQYF. The DNA of the CDR3 is TGCAGCGTGGTTGACAGGTTATCTCTTTACGAGCAGTACTTC.

Many counts were recorded for this clonotype. The chain carries TRBV18 and TRBJ1-2; D call uncertain. Trimming removed 3 bases from V and 5 bases from J, with 10 bases in between. CDR1 and CDR2 (germline): KGHSH, LQKENI. The CDR3 totals 13 residues. CDR3 amino acids: CASSPARLYGYTF. In DNA, the CDR3 is TGTGCCAGCTCACCTGCAAGGCTTTATGGCTACACCTTC. Looking up the rest from reference TRBV18 and TRBJ1-2 gives the full variable domain: NAGVMQNPRHLVRRRGQEARLRCSPMKGHSHVYWYRQLPEEGLKFMVYLQKENIIDESGMPKERFSAEFPKEGPSILRIQQVVRGDSAAYFCASSPARLYGYTFGSGTRLTVV.

This clonotype showed up many times. The chain is built from TRBV28 and TRBJ1-4; 9 bases fit TRBD1. This CDR3 has 16 amino acids. In germline, CDR1 is MDHEN, CDR2 SYDVKM. V shed 6 bases and J 4 bases; nucleotides not matched to a gene: 9. CDR3 sequence: CASSRTGTGSNEKLFF. In nucleotides, the CDR3 is TGTGCCAGCAGCCGAACCGGGACAGGGAGTAATGAAAAACTGTTTTTT.

This clonotype was counted many times. The rearrangement links TRBV11-2 to TRBJ2-7; TRBD2 matches 8 bases. The CDR3 spans 14 residues. V trimming: 2 bases; J trimming: 3 bases; junction bases outside the gene matches: 3. Germline CDR1 is SGHAT and CDR2 is FQNNGV. The CDR3 region has the DNA TGTGCCAGCAGCTTATCGCGGGGGGTCTACGAGCAGTACTTC. Encoded protein: CASSLSRGVYEQYF.

The V call is TRBV7-3, the J call TRBJ2-2; the match to TRBD2 covers 9 bases. V lost 1 base to trimming and J lost 6 bases; unmatched junction nucleotides: 12. The V gene's germline CDR1 is SGHTA and CDR2 FQGTGA. This CDR3 region has 18 residues. CDR3 DNA sequence: TGTGCCAGCAGCTTAAATCCTCTCTTGCGGGAGGGGCCCGGGGAGCTGTTTTTT. This encodes CASSLNPLLREGPGELFF.

This clonotype appeared many times. The chain carries TRBV20-1 and TRBJ1-2; D not certain. Germline V gives CDR1 DFQATT, CDR2 SNEGSKA (reference sequence). V lost 2 bases and J 2 bases, leaving 9 bases between the germline ends. The CDR3 is 13 residues long. CDR3 region: CSARKQTNYGYTF. The DNA of the CDR3 is TGCAGTGCTAGAAAACAGACCAACTATGGCTACACCTTC.

There are a few counts of this clonotype. The chain is built from TRBV19 and TRBJ1-2; 9 bases fit TRBD1. V was pared by 4 bases and J by 2 bases, with 8 bases of the junction left unmatched. The germline CDR1 and CDR2 sequences are LNHDA and SQIVND (reference sequence). There are 16 residues in the CDR3. Here the CDR3 reads CASSTFPGTGNYGYTF. In DNA, the CDR3 is TGTGCCAGTAGTACATTCCCCGGGACAGGGAACTATGGCTACACCTTC.

A few counts support this clonotype. This chain links TRBV20-1 with TRBJ2-3; 15 bases match TRBD2. Trimming removed 6 bases from V and 2 bases from J; junction bases left unmatched: 6. This CDR3 spans 16 amino acids. CDR1 and CDR2 (germline): DFQATT, SNEGSKA (reference sequence). The CDR3 reads CSAIGTSGRYTDTQYF. The CDR3 DNA reads as TGCAGTGCCATAGGGACTAGCGGGAGGTACACAGATACGCAGTATTTT.

This clonotype was seen many times. The chain is built from TRBV28 and TRBJ2-3, with 8 nucleotides matching TRBD1. Germline V lookup: CDR1 MDHEN, CDR2 SYDVKM. With 3 bases clipped from V and 1 base from J, the junction kept 6 bases outside the gene matches. The CDR3 runs to 16 residues. The CDR3, as DNA: TGTGCCAGCAGTTTTAGGACAGGGAAGGGCACAGATACGCAGTATTTT. Its translation: CASSFRTGKGTDTQYF.